Given below is one T cell receptor (beta chain) in context. The antigen is unknown. Only in-frame clones appear in the TCRdb table, and some are missing; sequencing was by immunoSEQ multiplex PCR. The sample contains 200,000 or so clones, approximately 90% of which appear only once. V lost 7 bases, J lost 3 bases, and 7 bases lay in between. There are 13 residues in the CDR3. Germline V gene sequence: CDR1 LNHDA, CDR2 SQIVND (reference sequence). This entry is derived from a study of T cell responses to AZD1222 COVID-19 vaccine. Whole-study results and caveats: Spike-spanning, vaccine-associated CD4 TCRs were dominant at 160-218 and 743-854.

The sample in question was peripheral blood, obtained on day 0 of AZD1222 vaccination. This TCR came from an adult in good health. The rearrangement uses TRBV19 and TRBJ2-6; D is undetermined. In DNA form, the CDR3 reads TGTGCCAGTACCCTTTATGGGGCCAACGTCCTGACTTTC. Translated: CASTLYGANVLTF.